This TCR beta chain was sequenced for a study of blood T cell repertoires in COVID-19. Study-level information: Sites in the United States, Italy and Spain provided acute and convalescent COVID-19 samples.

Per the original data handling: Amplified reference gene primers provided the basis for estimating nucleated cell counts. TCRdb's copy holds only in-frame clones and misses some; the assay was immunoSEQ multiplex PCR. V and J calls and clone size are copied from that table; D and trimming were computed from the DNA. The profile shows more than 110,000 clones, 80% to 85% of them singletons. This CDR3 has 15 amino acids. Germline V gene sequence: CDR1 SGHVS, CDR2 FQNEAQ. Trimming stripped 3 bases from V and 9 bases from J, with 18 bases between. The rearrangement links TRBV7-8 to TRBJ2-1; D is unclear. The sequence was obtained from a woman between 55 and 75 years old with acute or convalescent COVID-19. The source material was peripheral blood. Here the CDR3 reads CASSFPGGARSEQFF. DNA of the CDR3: TGTGCCAGCAGCTTCCCCGGCGGTGCGCGGAGTGAGCAGTTCTTC.